This TCR beta chain was documented in a study of blood T cell repertoires in COVID-19. Turning to the study itself: Collection of acute and convalescent COVID-19 samples took place in the United States, Italy and Spain. Sources were T cells, B-cell-depleted T cells, or PBMCs; the material itself was cDNA or gDNA.

The CDR3 spans 15 residues. The germline CDR1 and CDR2 sequences are MRHNA and SNTAGT. The V end lost 6 bases, the J end lost 1 base, and 15 bases lay between the germline ends. How the authors handled the data: Cell counts per sample came from amplifying reference gene primers. Here immunoSEQ multiplex PCR was the method, and the copy in TCRdb shows in-frame clones only, minus some. That table is the source of V, J and clone size, and D and trimming were worked out from the DNA. The sample records 200,000 to 250,000 clones, roughly 84% being singletons. The clonotype was recovered from a woman in her thirties or forties who had recovered from COVID-19. Sequencing was performed on peripheral blood. The chain recombines TRBV6-4 with TRBJ2-5; D is ambiguous. The CDR3 bases are TGTGCCAGCAGCCCTCCCCATCGAGGCCAAGAGACCCAGTACTTC. Its protein product is CASSPPHRGQETQYF.